This entry lists 22 T cell receptor beta chains sequenced from one sample in a study of T cells after posttransplantation cyclophosphamide. Cyclophosphamide on days +3 and +4 followed busulfan-fludarabine conditioning and a marrow graft. TCRdb keeps only in-frame clones here, not all; method: immunoSEQ multiplex PCR. Sampling found about 4,100 clones, none seen once. The sequencing used PBMCs, collected after allogeneic stem cell transplant with posttransplant cyclophosphamide. Every receptor here comes from a female patient aged 18 to 35 who received an allogeneic stem cell transplant from an unrelated donor, was CMV-positive, and had acute GVHD only. Certain T cells may be donor cells from the graft.

A few counts support this clone. CDR3 protein: CASRRKQEGNYGYTF. In DNA, the CDR3 is TGTGCCAGCAGGCGTAAGCAGGAGGGTAACTATGGCTACACCTTC. The chain carries TRBV27 and TRBJ1-2; D gene uncertain. The CDR3 has 15 amino acids. Deletions cut 6 bases from V and 1 base from J, with 15 bases between. The V gene's germline CDR1 is MNHEY and CDR2 SMNVEV (reference sequence).

In its sample, this clone was seen many times. The rearrangement links TRBV5-3 to TRBJ2-7, with 11 bases that match TRBD2. TRBV5-3 is an ORF for which the function is uncertain. The CDR3 length is 16 residues. V trimming: 4 bases; J trimming: 5 bases; junction bases outside the gene matches: 11. The CDR3 loop reads CARSMILAGEWDEQYF. As DNA, the CDR3 is TGTGCCAGAAGCATGATACTAGCGGGAGAATGGGACGAGCAGTACTTC.

This clone occurred many times. This chain connects TRBV29-1 to TRBJ2-7; D ambiguous. Germline CDR1 and CDR2: SQVTM and ANQGSEA. Trimming stripped 4 bases from V and 3 bases from J, with 10 bases between. The CDR3 has 12 residues. CDR3 loop: CSVVPSDYEQYF. Here the CDR3 DNA reads TGCAGCGTTGTCCCCAGTGACTACGAGCAGTACTTC.

This clone was observed many times. The J gene is TRBJ2-1, the V gene TRBV5-1; TRBD2 agrees at 9 bases. The germline gives CDR1 SGHRS, CDR2 YFSETQ. J was trimmed by 6 bases and V by 3 bases; bases with no gene match: 10. The CDR3 contains 16 residues. In nucleotides, the CDR3 is TGCGCCAGCAGCTCTTCGACTAGCGGAGGGTCCAATGAGCAGTTCTTC. Protein product: CASSSSTSGGSNEQFF.

This clone was seen repeatedly, ten times or more. V and J are TRBV7-3 and TRBJ2-7, with 8 bases matching TRBD2. V shed 2 bases, J shed 6 bases, and the junction held 9 bases outside the gene matches. This CDR3 region has 15 residues. CDR1 SGHTA and CDR2 FQGTGA come from the germline V gene. Written as DNA, the CDR3 is TGTGCCAGCAGCTTAGAGCCCGGGACTAGATTCGAGCAGTACTTC. This encodes CASSLEPGTRFEQYF.

This clone was recorded many times. The V and J genes are TRBV7-6 and TRBJ2-1; TRBD2 aligns across 12 bases. There are 18 residues in the CDR3. CDR1 and CDR2 from the germline V gene are SGHVS and FNYEAQ. V dropped 5 bases and J dropped 5; count of bases not matched to a gene: 13. The CDR3 DNA is TGTGCCAGCAGCCCGGGACTAGCGGGTATTCCTCCTAACAATGAGCAGTTCTTC. Translating gives CASSPGLAGIPPNNEQFF. Supplemented by reference TRBV7-6 and TRBJ2-1, the full variable domain reads GAGVSQSPRYKVTKRGQDVALRCDPISGHVSLYWYRQALGQGPEFLTYFNYEAQQDKSGLPNDRFSAERPEGSISTLTIQRTEQRDSAMYRCASSPGLAGIPPNNEQFFGPGTRLTVL.

At least ten counts were recorded for this clone. The CDR3 loop reads CARSPPTGATNYEQYF. The CDR3 region has the DNA TGTGCCAGAAGCCCACCGACAGGGGCGACCAACTACGAGCAGTACTTC. The V call is TRBV5-3, the J call TRBJ2-7; the match to TRBD1 covers 8 bases. TRBV5-3 counts as an open reading frame of uncertain function. The CDR3 covers 16 residues. V gave up 4 bases and J gave up 3 bases; unmatched junction bases: 12.

The sample holds many counts of this clone. The rearrangement joins TRBV11-2 to TRBJ2-1; 9 bases map to TRBD1. Germline V lookup: CDR1 SGHAT, CDR2 FQNNGV. CDR3 length: 13 amino acids. CDR3 loop: CAGRGQGRNEQFF. In DNA form, the CDR3 reads TGTGCTGGTAGGGGACAGGGTAGGAATGAGCAGTTCTTC.

V and J are TRBV12-5 and TRBJ2-2; a possible D gene is TRBD2 (5 bases). This CDR3 has 15 residues. Germline lookup yields CDR1 LGHNT and CDR2 FRNRAP. Trimming left V 3 bases short and J 4 bases short, with 12 bases between. The CDR3 DNA sequence: TGTGCTAGTGGTTTAACGGAGGACTCCACCGGGGAGCTGTTTTTT. It translates to CASGLTEDSTGELFF.

This clone was seen ten or more times. The chain links TRBV19 to TRBJ2-4; 8 nucleotides agree with TRBD2. The length of the CDR3 is 15 residues. Germline loops: CDR1 LNHDA, CDR2 SQIVND (reference sequence). The ends lost 7 bases at V and 15 bases at J; junction bases unmatched: 20. CDR3 nucleotide sequence: TGTGCCAGTACCGAATATTCCCGCGGGAGGCCGGGTTGGTACTTC. This encodes CASTEYSRGRPGWYF.

This clone was seen ten or more times. The rearrangement uses TRBV18 and TRBJ2-1; D is possibly TRBD2 (5 bases). The V end lost 4 bases, the J end lost 8 bases, and 12 bases lay between the germline ends. Germline CDR1 reads KGHSH; CDR2 reads LQKENI. The CDR3 consists of 13 residues. CDR3 in amino acids: CASSRHGGDEQFF. CDR3 sequence (DNA): TGTGCCAGCTCACGACACGGAGGAGATGAGCAGTTCTTC.

This clone was seen many times. The chain employs TRBV19 and TRBJ1-4, with 10 bases fitting TRBD1. The germline V gene encodes CDR1 LNHDA and CDR2 SQIVND (reference sequence). V gave up 7 bases and J gave up 2 bases; unmatched junction bases: 10. The CDR3 is 17 residues long. CDR3: CASTHRTGGITNEKLFF. In DNA, the CDR3 is TGTGCCAGTACCCACCGGACAGGGGGGATTACTAATGAAAAACTGTTTTTT.

This clone came up many times. The chain couples TRBV28 to TRBJ2-7; 7 nucleotides align to TRBD1. Trimming removed 7 bases from V and 1 base from J; junction bases left unmatched: 13. Per the germline V gene, CDR1 is MDHEN and CDR2 is SYDVKM. The CDR3 is made up of 16 amino acids. CDR3 nucleotide sequence: TGTGCCAGCATCTCTACCGGGACAGATTTTTCCTACGAGCAGTACTTC. It yields the protein CASISTGTDFSYEQYF. The full variable domain, its missing parts supplied by reference TRBV28 and TRBJ2-7, is DVKVTQSSRYLVKRTGEKVFLECVQDMDHENMFWYRQDPGLGLRLIYFSYDVKMKEKGDIPEGYSVSREKKERFSLILESASTNQTSMYLCASISTGTDFSYEQYFGPGTRLTVT.

The gene calls are TRBV5-4 and TRBJ2-1, with D maybe TRBD2 (5 bases). The CDR3 runs to 14 residues. Trimming removed 1 base from V and 8 bases from J, with 13 bases in between. Germline CDR1 is SGHNT and CDR2 is YYREEE (reference sequence). The CDR3 nucleotides read TGTGCCAGCAGCTTGTGGGCCGGGAAGGATGAGCAGTTCTTC. Its translation: CASSLWAGKDEQFF. The variable domain in full, with the rest retrieved from reference TRBV5-4 and TRBJ2-1, is ETGVTQSPTHLIKTRGQQVTLRCSSQSGHNTVSWYQQALGQGPQFIFQYYREEENGRGNFPPRFSGLQFPNYSSELNVNALELDDSALYLCASSLWAGKDEQFFGPGTRLTVL.

This clone was seen more than once but under ten times. This chain connects TRBV30 to TRBJ2-5; D possibly corresponds to TRBD2 (5 bases). Germline-derived CDR1 and CDR2 are GTSNPN and SVGIG (reference sequence). The CDR3 consists of 15 residues. The germline V and J ends were trimmed by 0 bases and 0 bases, with 11 bases remaining between them. This CDR3 is CAWSVSDWDQETQYF. In nucleotides, the CDR3 is TGTGCCTGGAGTGTATCGGACTGGGACCAAGAGACCCAGTACTTC.

This clone was detected ten times or more. The chain employs TRBV6-4 and TRBJ2-1; D is perhaps TRBD2 (6 bases). Germline V gene data show CDR1 as MRHNA and CDR2 as SNTAGT. CDR3 size: 15 residues. V was pared by 0 bases and J by 3 bases, with 9 bases between. The CDR3 spells CASSDSSGDYNEQFF. DNA for the CDR3: TGTGCCAGCAGTGACTCTAGCGGAGACTACAATGAGCAGTTCTTC.

This clone is large within its sample. The V call is TRBV28, the J call TRBJ1-2; a weak D match, TRBD1 (5 bases). CDR1 MDHEN and CDR2 SYDVKM come from the germline V gene. CDR3 length: 15 amino acids. Trimming removed 7 bases at V and 3 bases at J, with 18 bases between. The CDR3 region is CASNRPGGGHYGYTF. The CDR3 nucleotides are TGTGCCAGCAACCGCCCCGGGGGGGGTCACTATGGCTACACCTTC.

This clone has at least ten counts. The chain is built from TRBV27 and TRBJ2-7, with TRBD1 matching 9 bases. V was pared by 5 bases and J by 3 bases, with 2 bases of the junction left unmatched. Germline V gives CDR1 MNHEY, CDR2 SMNVEV (reference sequence). This CDR3 has 13 residues. CDR3 in DNA: TGTGCCAGCAGTAAGGGACAGGGCTACGAGCAGTACTTC. Translating it yields CASSKGQGYEQYF.

This clone was counted ten times or more. The chain joins TRBV29-1 to TRBJ1-1; TRBD1 aligns across 9 bases. CDR3 size: 15 residues. Germline assignment: CDR1 SQVTM and CDR2 ANQGSEA. Trimming took 6 bases from V and 5 from J; bases not matched to a gene: 13. The CDR3 nucleotides are TGCAGCGTCACAATAGACAGGGGGATAAGGACTGAAGCTTTCTTT. Translated, it gives CSVTIDRGIRTEAFF. The variable domain in full, with the rest retrieved from reference TRBV29-1 and TRBJ1-1, is SAVISQKPSRDICQRGTSLTIQCQVDSQVTMMFWYRQQPGQSLTLIATANQGSEATYESGFVIDKFPISRPNLTFSTLTVSNMSPEDSSIYLCSVTIDRGIRTEAFFGQGTRLTVV.

Many counts were recorded for this clone. The chain joins TRBV27 to TRBJ2-3; TRBD2 aligns across 7 bases. The junction had 3 bases not matched to a gene; V was cut back by 0 bases and J by 0 bases. This CDR3 has 16 residues. Germline V gene lookup returns CDR1 MNHEY and CDR2 SMNVEV (reference sequence). CDR3 coding DNA: TGTGCCAGCAGTTTATCACAGACTAGCAGCACAGATACGCAGTATTTT. This codes for CASSLSQTSSTDTQYF.

This clone was counted ten times or more. The V gene is TRBV14, the J gene TRBJ1-1; TRBD1 matches 7 bases. The trim removed 2 bases at V and 7 bases at J, leaving 13 bases unmatched. Germline V gene data show CDR1 as SGHDN and CDR2 as FVKESK. The CDR3 totals 16 residues. The CDR3 DNA reads as TGTGCCAGCAGCCAACAGTATAGCGGCAGGGGGGTTGAAGCTTTCTTT. Translating gives CASSQQYSGRGVEAFF.

This clone was seen repeatedly, ten times or more. The chain links TRBV15 to TRBJ2-4; TRBD2 might be the D (7 bases). This CDR3 has 18 residues. V shed 8 bases and J shed 0 bases, with 23 bases lying between them. The V gene's germline CDR1 is LNHNV and CDR2 YYDKDF (reference sequence). CDR3 in DNA: TGTGCCACCGGAATGGGGGGGGCATTAACACTAGCCAAAAACATTCAGTACTTC. Translated, it gives CATGMGGALTLAKNIQYF.